This T cell receptor (beta chain) was retrieved from a study of blood T cell repertoires in COVID-19. Study at large: COVID-19 samples from acute and convalescent phases originated in the United States, Italy and Spain. PBMCs, B-cell-depleted T cells, or T cells provided the cDNA or gDNA that made up the material.

Original processing methods: Reference gene primers were amplified, and this amplification served to estimate nucleated cell counts. Measured with immunoSEQ multiplex PCR; TCRdb has only the in-frame clones, and not every one. Clonal size and the V and J genes are those of that table, whereas D and trimming came from the DNA. Among 50,000 to 65,000 clones listed, about 86% were seen once. Sequencing was done on a sample of peripheral blood. The receptor was isolated from a human donor in a cohort sampled during active COVID-19.

CDR3 loop: CASSPYDRGNEQFF. The CDR3 nucleotides read TGTGCCAGCTCACCATACGACAGGGGCAATGAGCAGTTCTTC. J is TRBJ2-1 and V is TRBV18; the match to TRBD1 covers 8 bases. Trimming at V came to 2 bases and at J to 6 bases, leaving 3 bases not matched to a gene. The CDR3 runs 14 residues. Germline assignment: CDR1 KGHSH and CDR2 LQKENI.